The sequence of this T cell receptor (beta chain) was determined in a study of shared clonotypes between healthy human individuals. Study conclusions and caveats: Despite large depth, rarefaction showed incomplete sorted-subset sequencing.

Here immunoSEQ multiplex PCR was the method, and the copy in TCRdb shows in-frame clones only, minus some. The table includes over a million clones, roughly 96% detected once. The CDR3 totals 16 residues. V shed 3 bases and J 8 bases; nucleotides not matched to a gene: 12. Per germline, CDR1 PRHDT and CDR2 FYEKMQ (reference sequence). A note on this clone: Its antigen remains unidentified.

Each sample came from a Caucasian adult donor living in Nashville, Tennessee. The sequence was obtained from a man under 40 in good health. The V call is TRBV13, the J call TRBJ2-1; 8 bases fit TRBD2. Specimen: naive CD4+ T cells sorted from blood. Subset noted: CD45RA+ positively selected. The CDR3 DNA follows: TGTGCCAGCAGCTTTTTTATTGCGGGAGGCCCCGATGAGCAGTTCTTC. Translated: CASSFFIAGGPDEQFF. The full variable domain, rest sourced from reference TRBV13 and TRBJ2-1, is AAGVIQSPRHLIKEKRETATLKCYPIPRHDTVYWYQQGPGQDPQFLISFYEKMQSDKGSIPDRFSAQQFSDYHSELNMSSLELGDSALYFCASSFFIAGGPDEQFFGPGTRLTVL.